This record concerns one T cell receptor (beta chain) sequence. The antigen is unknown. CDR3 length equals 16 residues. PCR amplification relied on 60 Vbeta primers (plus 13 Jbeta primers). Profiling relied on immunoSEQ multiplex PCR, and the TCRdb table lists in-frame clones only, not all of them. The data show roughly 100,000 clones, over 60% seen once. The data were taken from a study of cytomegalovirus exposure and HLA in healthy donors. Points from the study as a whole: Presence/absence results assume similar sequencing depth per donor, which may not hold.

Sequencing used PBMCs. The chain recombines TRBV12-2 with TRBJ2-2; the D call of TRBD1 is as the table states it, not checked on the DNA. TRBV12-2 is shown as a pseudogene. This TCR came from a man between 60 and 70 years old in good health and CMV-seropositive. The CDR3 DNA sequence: TGTGCAAGTCGTTTAGCCAGGGGTCCGAACACCGGGGAGCTGTTTTTT. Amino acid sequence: CASRLARGPNTGELFF.